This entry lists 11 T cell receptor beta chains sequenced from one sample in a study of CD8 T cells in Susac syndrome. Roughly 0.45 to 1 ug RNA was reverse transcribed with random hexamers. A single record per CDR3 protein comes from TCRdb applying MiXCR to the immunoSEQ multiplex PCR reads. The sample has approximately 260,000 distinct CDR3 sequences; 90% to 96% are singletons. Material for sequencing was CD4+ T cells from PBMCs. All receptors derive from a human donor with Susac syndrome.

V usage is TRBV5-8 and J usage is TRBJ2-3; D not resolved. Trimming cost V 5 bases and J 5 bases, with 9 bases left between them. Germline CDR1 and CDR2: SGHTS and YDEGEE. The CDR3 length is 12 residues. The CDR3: CASRPDGDTQYF. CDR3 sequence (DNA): TGTGCCAGCAGGCCGGACGGAGATACGCAGTATTTT.

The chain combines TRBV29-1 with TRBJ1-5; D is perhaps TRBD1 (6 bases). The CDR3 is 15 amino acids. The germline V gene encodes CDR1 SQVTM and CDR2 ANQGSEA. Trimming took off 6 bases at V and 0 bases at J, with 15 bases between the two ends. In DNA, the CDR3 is TGCAGCGTCGGGACAAATCCATATAGCAATCAGCCCCAGCATTTT. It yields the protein CSVGTNPYSNQPQHF.

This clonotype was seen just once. CDR3 sequence (DNA): TGTGCCAGCAGCCCAGGGACAGCCCAAGAGACCCAGTACTTC. This gives the protein CASSPGTAQETQYF. The J gene is TRBJ2-5, the V gene TRBV3-1; TRBD1 matches at 7 bases. The CDR3 sequence is 14 residues long. V lost 4 bases and J lost 1; bases outside the gene matches: 3. Germline V gene sequence: CDR1 LGHDT, CDR2 YNNKEL (reference sequence).

Written as DNA, the CDR3 is TGCAGCGTTGAAGGCCCGACAGGGAGGAGCACTGAAGCTTTCTTT. It yields the protein CSVEGPTGRSTEAFF. The J gene is TRBJ1-1, the V gene TRBV29-1; 7 positions match TRBD1. Trimming at V came to 1 base and at J to 4 bases, leaving 9 bases not matched to a gene. The CDR3 consists of 15 residues. The V gene's germline CDR1 is SQVTM and CDR2 ANQGSEA.

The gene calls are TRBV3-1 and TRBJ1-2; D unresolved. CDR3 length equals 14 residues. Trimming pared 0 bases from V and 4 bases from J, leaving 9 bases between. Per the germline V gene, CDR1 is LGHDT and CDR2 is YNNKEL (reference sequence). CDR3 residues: CASSQDLQLYGYTF. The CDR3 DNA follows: TGTGCCAGCAGCCAAGATCTACAGCTCTATGGCTACACCTTC.

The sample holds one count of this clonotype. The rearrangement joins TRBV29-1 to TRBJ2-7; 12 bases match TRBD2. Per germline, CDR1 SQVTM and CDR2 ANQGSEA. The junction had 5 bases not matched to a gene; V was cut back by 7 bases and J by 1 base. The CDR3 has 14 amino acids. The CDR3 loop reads CSATSGSGSYEQYF. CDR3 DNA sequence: TGCAGCGCGACTAGCGGGAGCGGGTCCTACGAGCAGTACTTC.

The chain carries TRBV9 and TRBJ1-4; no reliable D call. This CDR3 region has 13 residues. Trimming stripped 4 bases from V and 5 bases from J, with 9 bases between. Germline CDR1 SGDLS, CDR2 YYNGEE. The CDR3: CASSLALNEKLFF. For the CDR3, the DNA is TGTGCCAGCAGCCTCGCCCTGAATGAAAAACTGTTTTTT.

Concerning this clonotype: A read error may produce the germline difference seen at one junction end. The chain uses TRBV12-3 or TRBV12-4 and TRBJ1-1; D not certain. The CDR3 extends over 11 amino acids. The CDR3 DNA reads TGTGCCAGCAGTTTGGTGGGCAGCCCTCGGTTT. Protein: CASSLVGSPRF.

This CDR3 reads CSGLSLGTEAFF. Written as DNA, the CDR3 is TGCAGCGGCCTATCCCTTGGGACTGAAGCTTTCTTT. V is TRBV29-1 and J is TRBJ1-1; unclear D gene. Germline CDR1 reads SQVTM; CDR2 reads ANQGSEA. V lost 7 bases and J 5 bases, leaving 14 bases between the germline ends. The CDR3 contains 12 residues.

CDR3 region: CASRWQGGNTEAFF. The DNA of the CDR3 is TGCGCCAGCAGGTGGCAAGGGGGGAACACTGAAGCTTTCTTT. V gene TRBV5-1 combines with J gene TRBJ1-1, with TRBD1 as a possible D gene (6 bases). V lost 5 bases to trimming and J lost 1 base, with 12 bases between them. CDR1 and CDR2 (germline): SGHRS, YFSETQ. The CDR3 length is 14 residues.

The CDR3 is CTSSQGGRWGRNFHSNQPQHF. Written as DNA, the CDR3 is TGCACCAGCAGCCAAGGTGGGAGGTGGGGCAGGAACTTTCATAGCAATCAGCCCCAGCATTTT. The chain carries TRBV1 and TRBJ1-5. TRBV1 is a documented pseudogene. This CDR3 comprises 21 residues.